A single sample gave rise to the 24 T cell receptor beta chains below, sequenced in a study of blood T cell repertoires in COVID-19 (TCRdb year 2020). Library preparation employed the immunoSEQ multiplex PCR assay. TCRdb re-hosts the immuneACCESS table, in-frame sequences only. Its copies lack some clones; in the studies checked, an unresolved V gene accounts for under half of them, and the cause for the rest is not known. Across this sample there are over 300,000 clones, with 89% seen only once. Roughly 6.7% of the sample goes to the ten largest clones. The sample comprised peripheral blood. The source is a man in his late teens or twenties who had recovered from COVID-19.

This clone was detected only a few times. The CDR3 is CASSGGETGELFF. In DNA, the CDR3 is TGTGCCAGCAGCGGAGGGGAAACCGGGGAGCTGTTTTTT. The chain joins TRBV7-3 to TRBJ2-2, with D perhaps matching TRBD2 (6 bases). V lost 5 bases and J 5 bases, leaving 9 bases between the germline ends. The CDR3 loop spans 13 amino acids. Germline CDR1 is SGHTA and CDR2 is FQGTGA.

The count of this clone is one. V and J are TRBV3-1 (or the pseudogene TRBV3-2) and TRBJ2-1; maybe TRBD2 (5 bases). The length of the CDR3 is 17 residues. Per the germline V gene, CDR1 is LGHDT and CDR2 is YNNKEL (reference sequence). Deletions cut 3 bases from V and 2 bases from J, with 17 bases between. The CDR3 protein is CASSQKARRVAYNEQFF. CDR3 in DNA: TGTGCCAGCAGCCAGAAGGCTCGGCGGGTGGCCTACAATGAGCAGTTCTTC.

The V gene is TRBV20-1, the J gene TRBJ2-7; D is undetermined. Germline assignment: CDR1 DFQATT and CDR2 SNEGSKA (reference sequence). The V and J ends lost 3 bases and 2 bases respectively, with 11 bases between them. This CDR3 contains 13 residues. The chain's CDR3 is CSASLLSPYEQYF. In DNA, the CDR3 is TGCAGTGCTAGTTTACTTAGCCCCTACGAGCAGTACTTC.

J is TRBJ2-1 and V is TRBV5-4; TRBD1 agrees at 12 bases. Germline V gene sequence: CDR1 SGHNT, CDR2 YYREEE (reference sequence). CDR3 length: 16 residues. The V gene end was trimmed by 0 bases and the J gene end by 7 bases; junction bases not matched to a gene: 5. The CDR3: CASSLGGQGASNEQFF. CDR3 coding DNA: TGTGCCAGCAGCTTGGGGGGACAGGGGGCGTCAAATGAGCAGTTCTTC.

The chain's CDR3 is CASTPWGHAGNTIYF. The CDR3 bases are TGTGCCAGTACCCCCTGGGGCCACGCCGGAAACACCATATATTTT. The rearrangement uses TRBV19 and TRBJ1-3; TRBD1 is a possible D gene (5 bases). V dropped 7 bases and J dropped 4 bases, with 17 bases sitting between them. Germline assignment: CDR1 LNHDA and CDR2 SQIVND (reference sequence). The CDR3 loop spans 15 amino acids.

The chain combines TRBV4-3 with TRBJ1-6; no reliable D call. Germline assignment: CDR1 LGHNA and CDR2 YSLEER. This CDR3 contains 16 residues. Trimming left V 1 base short and J 6 bases short, with 13 bases between. DNA for the CDR3: TGCGCCAGCAGCCAAGTCTGGAGTACCATTAATTCACCCCTCCACTTT. It is translated as CASSQVWSTINSPLHF.

Here the CDR3 DNA reads TGTGCCAGAAGCTCTCCAGGGCCCGGGGAGCTGTTTTTT. It translates to CARSSPGPGELFF. This sequence joins TRBV5-3 and TRBJ2-2; a possible D gene is TRBD1 (5 bases). TRBV5-3 qualifies as an ORF whose function is uncertain. The V end was cut by 3 bases, the J end by 6 bases, with 9 bases between. CDR3 length: 13 residues.

Here the CDR3 reads CASSTTVTEAFF. For the CDR3, the DNA is TGTGCCAGCAGCACGACAGTCACTGAAGCTTTCTTT. This sequence joins TRBV3-1 (or the pseudogene TRBV3-2) and TRBJ1-1, with D possibly TRBD1 on 5 matching bases. The germline V gene has CDR1 LGHDT and CDR2 YNNKEL (reference sequence). The V end lost 5 bases, the J end lost 4 bases, and 8 bases lay between the germline ends. CDR3 length equals 12 residues.

The gene calls are TRBV18 and TRBJ1-2; 9 bases match TRBD1. The CDR3 runs to 14 residues. Germline CDR1 is KGHSH and CDR2 is LQKENI. V was pared by 3 bases and J by 1 base, with 0 bases of the junction left unmatched. The CDR3, as DNA: TGTGCCAGCTCACCGACAGGGGGTAACTATGGCTACACCTTC. Its translation: CASSPTGGNYGYTF.

The genes are TRBV18 and TRBJ2-7; 9 bases map to TRBD1. The germline V gene has CDR1 KGHSH and CDR2 LQKENI. This CDR3 comprises 16 residues. The V gene end was trimmed by 5 bases and the J gene end by 3 bases; junction bases not matched to a gene: 11. CDR3 sequence reads: CASSIRPGQGNYEQYF. CDR3 nucleotides: TGTGCCAGCTCAATACGTCCGGGACAGGGCAACTACGAGCAGTACTTC.

The rearrangement joins TRBV3-1 (or the pseudogene TRBV3-2) to TRBJ1-1; D might be TRBD1 (6 bases). In germline, CDR1 is LGHDT, CDR2 YNNKEL (reference sequence). The CDR3 has 14 amino acids. Trimming left V 3 bases short and J 8 bases short, with 16 bases between. As DNA, the CDR3 is TGTGCCAGCAGCCAGCCTGGGGGCGATTTCGAAGCTTTCTTT. This sequence encodes CASSQPGGDFEAFF.

The chain uses TRBV6-2 or TRBV6-3 and TRBJ1-5; 8 bases match TRBD1. Germline loops: CDR1 MNHEY, CDR2 SVGEGT. The CDR3 has 15 amino acids. With V trimmed by 5 bases and J by 0 bases, 3 bases remained unmatched. CDR3 loop: CASSPDRDSNQPQHF. The CDR3 nucleotides read TGTGCCAGCAGTCCGGACAGGGATAGCAATCAGCCCCAGCATTTT.

The rearrangement joins TRBV5-1 to TRBJ2-7, with 8 bases aligning to TRBD1. V gave up 3 bases and J gave up 3 bases; unmatched junction bases: 11. Germline loops: CDR1 SGHRS, CDR2 YFSETQ. The CDR3 has 16 amino acids. Here the CDR3 DNA reads TGCGCCAGCAGCTCCCGATGGACAGGGACGAACTACGAGCAGTACTTC. Its protein product is CASSSRWTGTNYEQYF.

The genes are TRBV2 and TRBJ2-7, with 11 bases identical to TRBD2. The germline V gene encodes CDR1 SNHLY and CDR2 FYNNEI. The CDR3 extends over 14 amino acids. V trimming: 7 bases; J trimming: 1 base; junction bases outside the gene matches: 3. The CDR3, as DNA: TGTGCCAGCATCGGGACTAGCGGATCCTACGAGCAGTACTTC. Its translation is CASIGTSGSYEQYF.

The chain links TRBV15 to TRBJ2-4; D is perhaps TRBD1 (6 bases). CDR3 length equals 16 residues. Germline V lookup: CDR1 LNHNV, CDR2 YYDKDF (reference sequence). The V gene lost 2 bases and the J gene lost 0 bases, with 11 bases spanning the gap. The CDR3, as DNA: TGTGCCACCAGCAGACAGGGGTCGGGAGCCAAAAACATTCAGTACTTC. Translated: CATSRQGSGAKNIQYF.

The chain carries TRBV7-2 and TRBJ2-1; D is possibly TRBD2 (6 bases). V shed 1 base and J shed 8 bases, with 15 bases lying between them. Germline V gene sequence: CDR1 SGHTA, CDR2 FQGNSA. This CDR3 comprises 15 residues. The CDR3 loop is CASSLEVTSYDEQFF. DNA of the CDR3: TGTGCCAGCAGCTTAGAGGTGACTAGTTACGATGAGCAGTTCTTC.

The chain is built from TRBV6-6 and TRBJ2-7, with 7 bases fitting TRBD1. The germline V gene encodes CDR1 MNHNY and CDR2 SVGAGI (reference sequence). With V trimmed by 4 bases and J by 3 bases, 12 bases remained unmatched. The CDR3 has 16 residues. The CDR3 DNA sequence: TGTGCCAGCAGTTCATTTAATCCGGGACAGATCTACGAGCAGTACTTC. Residues: CASSSFNPGQIYEQYF.

Here the CDR3 DNA reads TGCGCCAGCAGCCCCGGTCCCCTAGCGGGAGGAAGTCATGAGCAGTTCTTC. Residues: CASSPGPLAGGSHEQFF. The rearrangement joins TRBV5-1 to TRBJ2-1, with 11 nucleotides matching TRBD2. V trimming: 4 bases; J trimming: 8 bases; junction bases outside the gene matches: 14. Germline V lookup: CDR1 SGHRS, CDR2 YFSETQ. The CDR3 runs to 17 residues.

The gene calls are TRBV6-5 and TRBJ1-1; maybe TRBD1 (6 bases). The germline V and J ends were trimmed by 8 bases and 4 bases, with 14 bases remaining between them. In germline, CDR1 is MNHEY, CDR2 SVGAGI. The CDR3 runs to 13 residues. As DNA, the CDR3 is TGTGCCAGCGGCCGGGGGGCGGTCACTGAAGCTTTCTTT. It translates to CASGRGAVTEAFF.

The V call is TRBV6-2 or TRBV6-3, the J call TRBJ2-7; tentative D call: TRBD1 (6 bases). V was cut by 4 bases and J by 0 bases, with 10 bases left in between. The CDR3 consists of 14 residues. The germline CDR1 and CDR2 sequences are MNHEY and SVGEGT. CDR3 DNA: TGTGCCAGCAGTTGGGGGCTGAGCTCCTACGAGCAGTACTTC. Amino acids: CASSWGLSSYEQYF.

The gene calls are TRBV9 and TRBJ2-3; D is undetermined. V shed 0 bases and J shed 2 bases, with 10 bases lying between them. This CDR3 has 15 residues. The V gene's germline CDR1 is SGDLS and CDR2 YYNGEE. The CDR3 nucleotides read TGTGCCAGCAGCGTAGACGCTTTCTACACAGATACGCAGTATTTT. Amino acids: CASSVDAFYTDTQYF.

The chain uses TRBV5-1 and TRBJ1-1; 8 bases are a match to TRBD1. The V and J ends lost 2 bases and 4 bases, in that order; junction bases with no gene match: 7. Germline V gives CDR1 SGHRS, CDR2 YFSETQ. The CDR3 is made up of 15 amino acids. CDR3 sequence (DNA): TGCGCCAGCAGCTTTTCAGGGGGCGGTGGCACTGAAGCTTTCTTT. Protein product: CASSFSGGGGTEAFF.

The chain combines TRBV19 with TRBJ1-1; the D gene is possibly TRBD1 (6 bases). From germline, CDR1 is LNHDA and CDR2 SQIVND (reference sequence). The CDR3 consists of 13 residues. V was clipped by 4 bases and J by 5 bases, with 11 bases between them. CDR3 region: CASSTGESTEAFF. CDR3 in DNA: TGTGCCAGTAGTACAGGGGAGAGTACTGAAGCTTTCTTT.

V and J are TRBV29-1 and TRBJ1-1, with D unresolved. CDR3 length: 9 amino acids. Germline assignment: CDR1 SQVTM and CDR2 ANQGSEA. V was clipped by 3 bases and J by 7 bases, with 3 bases between them. CDR3 nucleotide sequence: TGCAGCGTTGACAGTGAAGCTTTCTTT. Amino acids: CSVDSEAFF.